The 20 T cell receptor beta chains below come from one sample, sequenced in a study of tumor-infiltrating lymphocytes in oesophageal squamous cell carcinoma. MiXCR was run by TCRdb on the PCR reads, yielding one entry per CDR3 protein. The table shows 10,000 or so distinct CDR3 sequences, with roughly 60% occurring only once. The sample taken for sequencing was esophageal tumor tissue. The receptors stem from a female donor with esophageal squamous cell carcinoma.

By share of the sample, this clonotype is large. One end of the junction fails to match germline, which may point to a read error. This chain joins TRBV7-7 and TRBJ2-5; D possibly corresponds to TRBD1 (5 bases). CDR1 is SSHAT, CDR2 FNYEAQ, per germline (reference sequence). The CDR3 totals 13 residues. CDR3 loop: CASSSTGTLAQYF. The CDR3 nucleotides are TGTGCTAGCAGCTCAACAGGAACGTTGGCCCAGTACTTC. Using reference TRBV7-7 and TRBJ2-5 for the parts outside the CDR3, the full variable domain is GAGVSQSPRYKVTKRGQDVTLRCDPISSHATLYWYQQALGQGPEFLTYFNYEAQPDKSGLPSDRFSAERPEGSISTLTIQRTEQRDSAMYRCASSSTGTLAQYFGPGTRLLVL.

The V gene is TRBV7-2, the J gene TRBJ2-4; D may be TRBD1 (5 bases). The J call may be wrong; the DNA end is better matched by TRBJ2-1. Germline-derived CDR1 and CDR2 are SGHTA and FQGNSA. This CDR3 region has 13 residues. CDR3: CASRKDMYNEQFF. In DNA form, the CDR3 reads TGTGCCAGCAGAAAGGACATGTACAATGAGCAGTTCTTC.

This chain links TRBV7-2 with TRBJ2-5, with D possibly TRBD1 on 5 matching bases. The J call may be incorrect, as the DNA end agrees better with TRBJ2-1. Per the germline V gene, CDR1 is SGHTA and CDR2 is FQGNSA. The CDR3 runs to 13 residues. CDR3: CASSLSRANEQFF. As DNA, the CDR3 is TGTGCCAGCAGCTTATCCAGGGCGAATGAGCAGTTCTTC.

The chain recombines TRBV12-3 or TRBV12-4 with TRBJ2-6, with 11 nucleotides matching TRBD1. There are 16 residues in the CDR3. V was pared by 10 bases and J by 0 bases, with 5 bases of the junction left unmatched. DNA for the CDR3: TGTGCCACCTCCGGGACAGGGGGCTCTGGGGCCAACGTCCTGACTTTC. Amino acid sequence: CATSGTGGSGANVLTF.

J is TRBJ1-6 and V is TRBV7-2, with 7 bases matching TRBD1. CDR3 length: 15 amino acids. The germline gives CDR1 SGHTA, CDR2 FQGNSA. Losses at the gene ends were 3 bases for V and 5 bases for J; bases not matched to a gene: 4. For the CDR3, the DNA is TGTGCCAGCAGCTTCGCCGGGACAGATAATTCACCCCTCCACTTT. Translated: CASSFAGTDNSPLHF.

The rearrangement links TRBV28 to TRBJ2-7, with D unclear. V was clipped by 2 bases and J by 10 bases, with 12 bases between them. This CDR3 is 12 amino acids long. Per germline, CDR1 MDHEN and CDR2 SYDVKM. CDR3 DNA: TGTGCCAGCAGTTTAGCCTCCGAGGCCCAGTACTTC. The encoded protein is CASSLASEAQYF.

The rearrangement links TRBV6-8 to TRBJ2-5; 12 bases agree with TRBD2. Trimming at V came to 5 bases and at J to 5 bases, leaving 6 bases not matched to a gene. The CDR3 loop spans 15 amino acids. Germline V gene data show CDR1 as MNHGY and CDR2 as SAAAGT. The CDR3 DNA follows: TGTGCCAGCAGTAAAACTAGCGGGAGGAAGGAGACCCAGTACTTC. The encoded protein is CASSKTSGRKETQYF.

The CDR3 DNA reads TGTGCCAGCAGCTTAGGGGGGACAGTAAATAGGGAGACCCAGTACTTC. As protein: CASSLGGTVNRETQYF. V and J are TRBV7-3 and TRBJ2-5; possible D gene TRBD1, 7 bases. V lost 2 bases and J lost 5, with 18 bases in between. CDR3 length equals 16 residues. The germline CDR1 and CDR2 sequences are SGHTA and FQGTGA.

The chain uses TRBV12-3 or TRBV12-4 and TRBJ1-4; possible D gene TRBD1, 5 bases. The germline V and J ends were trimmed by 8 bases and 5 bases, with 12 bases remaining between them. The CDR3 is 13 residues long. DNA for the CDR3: TGTGCCAGCTGTAGACAGAGAAATGAAAAACTGTTTTTT. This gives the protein CASCRQRNEKLFF.

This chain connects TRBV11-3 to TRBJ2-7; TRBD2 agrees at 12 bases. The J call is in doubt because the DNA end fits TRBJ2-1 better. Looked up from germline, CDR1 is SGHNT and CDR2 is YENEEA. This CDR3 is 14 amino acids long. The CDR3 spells CASSLGLAGDEQFF. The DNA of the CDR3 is TGTGCCAGCAGCTTGGGACTAGCGGGTGATGAGCAGTTCTTC.

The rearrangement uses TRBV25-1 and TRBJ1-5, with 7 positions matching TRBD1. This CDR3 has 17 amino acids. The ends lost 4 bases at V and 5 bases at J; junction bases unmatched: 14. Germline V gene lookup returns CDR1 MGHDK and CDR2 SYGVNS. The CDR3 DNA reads TGTGCCAGCAGTGCCTTCGGCCAGGGTGGGACAGATCAGCCCCAGCATTTT. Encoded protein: CASSAFGQGGTDQPQHF.

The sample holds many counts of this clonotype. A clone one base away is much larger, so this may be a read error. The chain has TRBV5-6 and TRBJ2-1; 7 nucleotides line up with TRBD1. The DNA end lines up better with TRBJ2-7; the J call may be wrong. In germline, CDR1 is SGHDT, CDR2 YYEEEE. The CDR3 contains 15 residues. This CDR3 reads CASSHRDSSYNEQYF. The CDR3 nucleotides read TGTGCCAGCAGCCACCGGGACAGTTCTTACAATGAGCAGTACTTC.

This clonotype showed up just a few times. This CDR3 reads CASSPLNSYEQYF. CDR3 nucleotide sequence: TGTGCCAGCAGCCCGCTGAACTCCTACGAGCAGTACTTC. The rearrangement joins TRBV7-9 to TRBJ2-1; no clear D. The better agreement between TRBJ2-7 and the DNA end casts doubt on the J call. The germline V gene encodes CDR1 SEHNR and CDR2 FQNEAQ (reference sequence). The CDR3 has 13 residues.

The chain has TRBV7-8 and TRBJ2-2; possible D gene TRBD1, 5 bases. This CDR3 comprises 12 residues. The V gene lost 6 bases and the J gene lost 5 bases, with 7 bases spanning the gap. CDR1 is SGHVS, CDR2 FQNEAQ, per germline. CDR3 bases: TGTGCCAGCAGGGGGCTAACCGGGGAGCTGTTTTTT. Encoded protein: CASRGLTGELFF.

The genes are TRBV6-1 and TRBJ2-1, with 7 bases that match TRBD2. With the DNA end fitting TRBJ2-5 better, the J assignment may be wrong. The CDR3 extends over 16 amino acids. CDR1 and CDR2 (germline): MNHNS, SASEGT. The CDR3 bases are TGTGCCAGCAGTGAAGGGGCCCCGGGGGGTGGAGAGACCCAGTACTTC. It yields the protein CASSEGAPGGGETQYF.

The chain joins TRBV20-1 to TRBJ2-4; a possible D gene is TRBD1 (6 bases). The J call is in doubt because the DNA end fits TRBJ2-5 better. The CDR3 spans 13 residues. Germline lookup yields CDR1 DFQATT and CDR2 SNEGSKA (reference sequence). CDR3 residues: CSAETDRLETQYF. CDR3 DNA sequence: TGCAGTGCTGAGACTGACAGGCTTGAGACCCAGTACTTC.

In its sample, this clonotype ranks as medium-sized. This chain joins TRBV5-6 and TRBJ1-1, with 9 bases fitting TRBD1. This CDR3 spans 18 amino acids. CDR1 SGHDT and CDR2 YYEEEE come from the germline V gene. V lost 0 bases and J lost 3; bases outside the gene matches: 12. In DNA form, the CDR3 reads TGTGCCAGCAGCTTGGCCACAGGGGGCGCCGGGTTGGACACTGAAGCTTTCTTT. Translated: CASSLATGGAGLDTEAFF.

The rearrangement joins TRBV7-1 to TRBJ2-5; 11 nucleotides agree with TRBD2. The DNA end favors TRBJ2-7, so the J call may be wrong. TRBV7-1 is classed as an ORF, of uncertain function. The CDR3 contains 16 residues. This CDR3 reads CASSQTSGNVLYEQYF. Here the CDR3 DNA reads TGTGCCAGCAGCCAGACTAGCGGGAACGTTCTCTACGAGCAGTACTTC.

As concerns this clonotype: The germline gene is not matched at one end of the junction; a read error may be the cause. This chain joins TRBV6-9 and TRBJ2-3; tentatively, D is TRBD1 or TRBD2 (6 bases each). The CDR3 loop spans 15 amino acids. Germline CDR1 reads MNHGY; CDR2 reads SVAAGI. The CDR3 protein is CASSDSGGHTGELYF. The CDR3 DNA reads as TGTGCCAGCAGTGATTCCGGGGGACACACCGGGGAGCTGTATTTT.

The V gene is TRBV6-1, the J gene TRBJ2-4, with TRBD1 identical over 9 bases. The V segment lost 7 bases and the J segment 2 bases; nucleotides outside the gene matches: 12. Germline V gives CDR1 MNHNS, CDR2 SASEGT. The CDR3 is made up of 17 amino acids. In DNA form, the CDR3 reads TGTGCCAGCAATACCGGGACAGGGCGATCTCCCAAAAACATTCAGTACTTC. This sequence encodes CASNTGTGRSPKNIQYF.